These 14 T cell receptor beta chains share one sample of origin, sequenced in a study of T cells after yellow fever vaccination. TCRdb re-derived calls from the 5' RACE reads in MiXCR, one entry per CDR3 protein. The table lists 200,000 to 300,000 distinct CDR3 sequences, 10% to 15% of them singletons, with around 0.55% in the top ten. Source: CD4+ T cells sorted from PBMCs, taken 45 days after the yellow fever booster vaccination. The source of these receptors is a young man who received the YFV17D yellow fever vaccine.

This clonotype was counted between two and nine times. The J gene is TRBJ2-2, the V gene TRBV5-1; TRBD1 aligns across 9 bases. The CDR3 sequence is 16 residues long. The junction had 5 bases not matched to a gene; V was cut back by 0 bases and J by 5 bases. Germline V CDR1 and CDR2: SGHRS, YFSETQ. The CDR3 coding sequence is TGCGCCAGCAGCTTGGTAGGACAGGGGACGACCGGGGAGCTGTTTTTT. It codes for CASSLVGQGTTGELFF.

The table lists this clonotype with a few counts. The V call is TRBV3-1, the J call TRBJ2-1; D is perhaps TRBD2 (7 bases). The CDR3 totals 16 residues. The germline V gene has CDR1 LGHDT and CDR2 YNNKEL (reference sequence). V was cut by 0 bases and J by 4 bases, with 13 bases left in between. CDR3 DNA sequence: TGTGCCAGCAGCCAAGATCTGCGGGGGCGGTACAATGAGCAGTTCTTC. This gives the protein CASSQDLRGRYNEQFF.

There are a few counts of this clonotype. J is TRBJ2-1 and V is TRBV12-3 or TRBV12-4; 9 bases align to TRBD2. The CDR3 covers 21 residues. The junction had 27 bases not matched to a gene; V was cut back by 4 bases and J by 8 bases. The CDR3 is CASSSAQARRLAEKRVDEQFF. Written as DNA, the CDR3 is TGTGCCAGCAGTTCCGCACAGGCGAGAAGACTAGCGGAAAAAAGAGTCGATGAGCAGTTCTTC.

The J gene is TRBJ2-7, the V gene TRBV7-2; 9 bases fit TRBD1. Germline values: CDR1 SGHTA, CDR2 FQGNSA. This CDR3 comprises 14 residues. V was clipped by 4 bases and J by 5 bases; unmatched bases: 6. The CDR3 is CASSSGTGLHEQYF. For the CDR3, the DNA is TGTGCCAGCAGCTCGGGGACAGGGTTGCACGAGCAGTACTTC. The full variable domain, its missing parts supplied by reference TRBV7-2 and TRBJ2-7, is GAGVSQSPSNKVTEKGKDVELRCDPISGHTALYWYRQSLGQGLEFLIYFQGNSAPDKSGLPSDRFSAERTGGSVSTLTIQRTQQEDSAVYLCASSSGTGLHEQYFGPGTRLTVT.

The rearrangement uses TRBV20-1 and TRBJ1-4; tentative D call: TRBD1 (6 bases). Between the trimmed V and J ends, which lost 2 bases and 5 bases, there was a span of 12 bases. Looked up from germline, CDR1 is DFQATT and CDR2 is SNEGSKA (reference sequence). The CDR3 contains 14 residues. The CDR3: CSARIGGLNEKLFF. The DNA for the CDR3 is TGCAGTGCTAGAATTGGGGGCTTGAATGAAAAACTGTTTTTT.

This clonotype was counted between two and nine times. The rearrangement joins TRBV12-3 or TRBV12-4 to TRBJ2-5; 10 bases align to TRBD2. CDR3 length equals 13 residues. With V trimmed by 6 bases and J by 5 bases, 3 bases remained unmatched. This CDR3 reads CASRGTSVETQYF. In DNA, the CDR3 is TGTGCCAGCAGGGGGACTAGCGTGGAGACCCAGTACTTC.

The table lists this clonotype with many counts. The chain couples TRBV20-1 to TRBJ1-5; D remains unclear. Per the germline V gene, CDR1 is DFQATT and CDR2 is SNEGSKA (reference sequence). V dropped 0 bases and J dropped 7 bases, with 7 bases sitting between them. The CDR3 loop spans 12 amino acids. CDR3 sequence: CSAREPPQPQHF. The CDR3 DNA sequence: TGCAGTGCTAGAGAGCCACCCCAGCCCCAGCATTTT.

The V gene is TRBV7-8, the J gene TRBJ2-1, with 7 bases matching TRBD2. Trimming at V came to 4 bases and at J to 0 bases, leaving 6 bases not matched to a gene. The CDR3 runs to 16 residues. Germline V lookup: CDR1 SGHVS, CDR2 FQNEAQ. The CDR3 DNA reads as TGTGCCAGCAGCTACGGGACTACCGGCTCCTACAATGAGCAGTTCTTC. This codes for CASSYGTTGSYNEQFF.

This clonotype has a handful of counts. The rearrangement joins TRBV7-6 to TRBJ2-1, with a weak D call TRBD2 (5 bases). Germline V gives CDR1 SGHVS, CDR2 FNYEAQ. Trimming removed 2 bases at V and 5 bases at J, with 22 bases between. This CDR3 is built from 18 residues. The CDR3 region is CASSLRATRIFLNNEQFF. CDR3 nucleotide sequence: TGTGCCAGCAGCTTACGGGCCACTAGGATTTTCTTGAACAATGAGCAGTTCTTC.

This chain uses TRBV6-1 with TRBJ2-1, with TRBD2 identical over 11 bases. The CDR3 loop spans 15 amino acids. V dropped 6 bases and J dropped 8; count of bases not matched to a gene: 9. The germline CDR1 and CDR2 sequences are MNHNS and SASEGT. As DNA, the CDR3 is TGTGCCAGCAGAAGCGGGACTAGCGGTATCTATGAGCAGTTCTTC. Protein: CASRSGTSGIYEQFF.

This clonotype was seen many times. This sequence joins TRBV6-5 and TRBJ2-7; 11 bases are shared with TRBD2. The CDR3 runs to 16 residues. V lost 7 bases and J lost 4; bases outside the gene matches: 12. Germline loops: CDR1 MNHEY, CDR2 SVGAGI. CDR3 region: CASTGLAGDRPYEQYF. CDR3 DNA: TGTGCCAGCACAGGACTAGCGGGCGACCGGCCTTACGAGCAGTACTTC.

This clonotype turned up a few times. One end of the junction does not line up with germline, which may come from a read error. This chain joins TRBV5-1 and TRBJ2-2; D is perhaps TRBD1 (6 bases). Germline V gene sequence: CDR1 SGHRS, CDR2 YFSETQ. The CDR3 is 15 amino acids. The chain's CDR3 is CASSLQGSNTGELFF. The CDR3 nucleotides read TGTGCCAGCAGCTTACAGGGCTCGAACACCGGGGAGCTGTTTTTT. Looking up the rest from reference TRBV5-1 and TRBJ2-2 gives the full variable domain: KAGVTQTPRYLIKTRGQQVTLSCSPISGHRSVSWYQQTPGQGLQFLFEYFSETQRNKGNFPGRFSGRQFSNSRSEMNVSTLELGDSALYLCASSLQGSNTGELFFGEGSRLTVL.

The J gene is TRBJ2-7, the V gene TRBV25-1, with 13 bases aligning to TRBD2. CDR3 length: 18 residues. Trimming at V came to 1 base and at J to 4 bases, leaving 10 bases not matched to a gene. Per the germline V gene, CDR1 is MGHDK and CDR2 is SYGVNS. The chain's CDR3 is CASSESPGLAGVHYEQYF. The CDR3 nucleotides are TGTGCCAGCAGTGAATCACCAGGACTAGCGGGAGTACATTACGAGCAGTACTTC.

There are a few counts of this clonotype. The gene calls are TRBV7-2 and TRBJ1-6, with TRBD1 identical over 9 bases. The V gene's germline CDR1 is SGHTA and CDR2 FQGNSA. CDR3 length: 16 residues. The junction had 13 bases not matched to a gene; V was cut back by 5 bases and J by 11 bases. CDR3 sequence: CASSRLTGTGLAPLHF. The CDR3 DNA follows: TGTGCCAGCAGCCGCCTAACCGGGACAGGGCTAGCACCCCTCCACTTT.